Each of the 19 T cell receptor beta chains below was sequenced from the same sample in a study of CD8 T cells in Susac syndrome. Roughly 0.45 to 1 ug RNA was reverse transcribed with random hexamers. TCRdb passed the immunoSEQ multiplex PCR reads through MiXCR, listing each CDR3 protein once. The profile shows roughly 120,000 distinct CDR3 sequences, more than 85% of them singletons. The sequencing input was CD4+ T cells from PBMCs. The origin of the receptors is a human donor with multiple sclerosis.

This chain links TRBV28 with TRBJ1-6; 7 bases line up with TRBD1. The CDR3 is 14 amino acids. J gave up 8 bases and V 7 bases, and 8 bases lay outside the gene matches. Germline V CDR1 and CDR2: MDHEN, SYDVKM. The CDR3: CASTRSGGYSPLHF. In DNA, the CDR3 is TGTGCCAGCACGAGATCAGGGGGGTATTCACCCCTCCACTTT.

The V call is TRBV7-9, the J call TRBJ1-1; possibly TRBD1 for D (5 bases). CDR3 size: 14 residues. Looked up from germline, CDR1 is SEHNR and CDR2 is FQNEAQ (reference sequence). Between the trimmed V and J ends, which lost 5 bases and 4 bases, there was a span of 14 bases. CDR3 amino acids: CASSLTRGGTEAFF. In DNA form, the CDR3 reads TGTGCCAGCAGCCTAACTCGGGGGGGCACTGAAGCTTTCTTT.

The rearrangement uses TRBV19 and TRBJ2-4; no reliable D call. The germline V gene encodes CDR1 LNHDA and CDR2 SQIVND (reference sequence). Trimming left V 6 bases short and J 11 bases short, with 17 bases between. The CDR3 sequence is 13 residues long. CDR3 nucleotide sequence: TGTGCCAGTAGCCTACCGCAGAAGGCGGTTCAGTACTTC. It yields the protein CASSLPQKAVQYF.

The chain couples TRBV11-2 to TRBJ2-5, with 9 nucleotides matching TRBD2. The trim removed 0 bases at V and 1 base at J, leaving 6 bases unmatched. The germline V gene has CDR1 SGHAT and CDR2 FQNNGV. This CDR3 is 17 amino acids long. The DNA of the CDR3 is TGTGCCAGCAGCTTAGATCACCAAGCGGGGGGCCAAGAGACCCAGTACTTC. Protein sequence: CASSLDHQAGGQETQYF.

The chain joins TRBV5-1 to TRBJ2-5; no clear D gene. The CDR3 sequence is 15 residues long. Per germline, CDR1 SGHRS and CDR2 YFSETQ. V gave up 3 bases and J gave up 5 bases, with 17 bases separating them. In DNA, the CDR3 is TGCGCCAGCAGCTCGGGTTTGATCGTCGGGGAGACCCAGTACTTC. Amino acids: CASSSGLIVGETQYF. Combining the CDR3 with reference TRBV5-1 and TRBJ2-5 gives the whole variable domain KAGVTQTPRYLIKTRGQQVTLSCSPISGHRSVSWYQQTPGQGLQFLFEYFSETQRNKGNFPGRFSGRQFSNSRSEMNVSTLELGDSALYLCASSSGLIVGETQYFGPGTRLLVL.

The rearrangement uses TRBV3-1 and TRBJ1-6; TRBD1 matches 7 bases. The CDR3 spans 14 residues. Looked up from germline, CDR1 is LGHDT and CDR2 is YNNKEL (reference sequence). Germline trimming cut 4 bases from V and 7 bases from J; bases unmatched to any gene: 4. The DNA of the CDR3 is TGTGCCAGCAGCCCTAGGGACAGAAATTCACCCCTCCACTTT. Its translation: CASSPRDRNSPLHF. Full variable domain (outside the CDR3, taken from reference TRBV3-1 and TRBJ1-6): DTAVSQTPKYLVTQMGNDKSIKCEQNLGHDTMYWYKQDSKKFLKIMFSYNNKELIINETVPNRFSPKSPDKAHLNLHINSLELGDSAVYFCASSPRDRNSPLHFGNGTRLTVT.

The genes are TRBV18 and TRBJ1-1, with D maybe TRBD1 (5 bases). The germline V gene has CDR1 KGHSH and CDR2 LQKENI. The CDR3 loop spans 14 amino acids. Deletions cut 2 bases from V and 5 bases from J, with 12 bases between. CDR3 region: CASSPRDGGTEAFF. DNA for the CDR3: TGTGCCAGCTCACCAAGGGACGGGGGTACTGAAGCTTTCTTT.

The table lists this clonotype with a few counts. Here the CDR3 DNA reads TGCGCCGGAGAGGGCAGGTGGAACTATGGCTACACCTTC. As protein: CAGEGRWNYGYTF. The rearrangement links TRBV5-1 to TRBJ1-2; unclear D gene. Germline V gene data show CDR1 as SGHRS and CDR2 as YFSETQ. This CDR3 region has 13 residues. V was clipped by 10 bases and J by 2 bases, with 15 bases between them. Full variable domain (missing parts from reference TRBV5-1 and TRBJ1-2): KAGVTQTPRYLIKTRGQQVTLSCSPISGHRSVSWYQQTPGQGLQFLFEYFSETQRNKGNFPGRFSGRQFSNSRSEMNVSTLELGDSALYLCAGEGRWNYGYTFGSGTRLTVV.

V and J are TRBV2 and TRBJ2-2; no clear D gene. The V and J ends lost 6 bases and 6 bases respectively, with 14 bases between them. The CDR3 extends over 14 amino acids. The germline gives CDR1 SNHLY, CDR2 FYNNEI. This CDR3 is CASRGGGPAGELFF. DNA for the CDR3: TGTGCCAGCAGGGGTGGTGGGCCCGCCGGGGAGCTGTTTTTT. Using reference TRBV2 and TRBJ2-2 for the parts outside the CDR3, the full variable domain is EPEVTQTPSHQVTQMGQEVILRCVPISNHLYFYWYRQILGQKVEFLVSFYNNEISEKSEIFDDQFSVERPDGSNFTLKIRSTKLEDSAMYFCASRGGGPAGELFFGEGSRLTVL.

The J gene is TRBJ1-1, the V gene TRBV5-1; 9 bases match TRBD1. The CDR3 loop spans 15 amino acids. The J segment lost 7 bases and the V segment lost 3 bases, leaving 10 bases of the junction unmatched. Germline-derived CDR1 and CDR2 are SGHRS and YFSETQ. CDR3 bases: TGCGCCAGCAGCTCCGCGAGGGGGACAGGGCATGAAGCTTTCTTT. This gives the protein CASSSARGTGHEAFF.

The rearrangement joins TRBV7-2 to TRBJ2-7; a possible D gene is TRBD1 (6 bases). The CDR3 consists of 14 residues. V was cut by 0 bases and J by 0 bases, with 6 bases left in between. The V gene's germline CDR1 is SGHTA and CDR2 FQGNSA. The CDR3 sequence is CASSLAGGSYEQYF. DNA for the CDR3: TGTGCCAGCAGCTTAGCAGGGGGCTCCTACGAGCAGTACTTC.

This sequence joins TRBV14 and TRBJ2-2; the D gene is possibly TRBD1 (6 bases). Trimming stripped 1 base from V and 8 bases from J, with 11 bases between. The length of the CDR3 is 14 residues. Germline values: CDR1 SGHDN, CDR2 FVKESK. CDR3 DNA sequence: TGTGCCAGCAGCCAAGTTTGGGGGCCGGGGGAGCTGTTTTTT. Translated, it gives CASSQVWGPGELFF.

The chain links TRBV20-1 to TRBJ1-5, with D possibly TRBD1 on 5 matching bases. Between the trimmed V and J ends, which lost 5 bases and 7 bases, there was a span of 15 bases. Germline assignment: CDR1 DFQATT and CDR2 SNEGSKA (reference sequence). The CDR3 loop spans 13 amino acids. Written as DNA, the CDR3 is TGCAGTGCTCAGACCGCTCAGGGACAGCCCCAGCATTTT. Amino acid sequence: CSAQTAQGQPQHF.

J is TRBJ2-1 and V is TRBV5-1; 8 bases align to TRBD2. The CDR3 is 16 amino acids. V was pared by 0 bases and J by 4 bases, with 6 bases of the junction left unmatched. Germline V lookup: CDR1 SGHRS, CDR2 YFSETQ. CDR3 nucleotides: TGCGCCAGCAGCTTGGCCGTCAGCGGGGGATACAATGAGCAGTTCTTC. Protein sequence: CASSLAVSGGYNEQFF.

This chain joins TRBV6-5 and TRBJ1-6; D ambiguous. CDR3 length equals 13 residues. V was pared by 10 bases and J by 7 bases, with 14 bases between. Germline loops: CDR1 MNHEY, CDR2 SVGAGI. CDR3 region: CAIRNTINSPLHF. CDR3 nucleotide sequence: TGTGCCATCCGCAACACAATCAATTCACCCCTCCACTTT.

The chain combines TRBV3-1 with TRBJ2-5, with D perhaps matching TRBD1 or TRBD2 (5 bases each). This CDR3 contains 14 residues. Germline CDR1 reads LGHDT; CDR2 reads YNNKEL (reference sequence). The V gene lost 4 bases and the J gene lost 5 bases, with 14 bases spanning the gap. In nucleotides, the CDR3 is TGTGCCAGCAGCCCCGGGGCCGGTCGGGAGACCCAGTACTTC. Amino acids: CASSPGAGRETQYF.

CDR3 sequence (DNA): TGTGCCAGCAGTTACTCGAAAGGCAAGCGGGGCAATCAGCCCCAGCATTTT. It yields the protein CASSYSKGKRGNQPQHF. J is TRBJ1-5 and V is TRBV6-5; D unclear. The CDR3 is made up of 17 amino acids. The V and J ends lost 0 bases and 2 bases respectively, with 14 bases between them. In germline, CDR1 is MNHEY, CDR2 SVGAGI.

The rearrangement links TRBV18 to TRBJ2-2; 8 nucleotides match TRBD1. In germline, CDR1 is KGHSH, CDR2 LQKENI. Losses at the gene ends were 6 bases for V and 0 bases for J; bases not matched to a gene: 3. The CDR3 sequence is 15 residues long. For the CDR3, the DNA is TGTGCCAGCTCCCGGGACAGGCCGAACACCGGGGAGCTGTTTTTT. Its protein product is CASSRDRPNTGELFF.

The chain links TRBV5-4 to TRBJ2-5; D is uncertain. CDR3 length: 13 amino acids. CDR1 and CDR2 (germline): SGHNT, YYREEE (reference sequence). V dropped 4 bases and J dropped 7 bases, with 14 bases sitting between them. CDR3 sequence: CASSAPGVGTQYF. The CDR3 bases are TGTGCCAGCAGCGCGCCCGGTGTGGGGACCCAGTACTTC.